This T cell receptor beta chain was sequenced during a study of blood T cell repertoires in COVID-19. On the study more broadly: Sample material is recorded as cDNA or gDNA derived from T cells, B-cell-depleted T cells, or PBMCs.

Only in-frame clones appear in the TCRdb table, and some are missing; sequencing was by immunoSEQ multiplex PCR. Of around 200,000 clones in the sample, around 83% are singletons; the top ten hold 2.9%. V lost 0 bases, J lost 5 bases, and 4 bases stayed unmatched. Germline V gene lookup returns CDR1 SGHTS and CDR2 YDEGEE. The CDR3 covers 14 residues. The sequenced material came from peripheral blood. The rearrangement uses TRBV5-8 and TRBJ2-5, with 7 bases lining up with TRBD2. This TCR was sampled from a middle-aged man with active or convalescent COVID-19. This chain's CDR3 is CASSLAGGSETQYF. CDR3 in DNA: TGTGCCAGCAGCTTGGCCGGGGGGTCGGAGACCCAGTACTTC. The variable domain in full, completed from reference TRBV5-8 and TRBJ2-5, reads EAGVTQSPTHLIKTRGQQATLRCSPISGHTSVYWYQQALGLGLQFLLWYDEGEERNRGNFPPRFSGRQFPNYSSELNVNALELEDSALYLCASSLAGGSETQYFGPGTRLLVL.